The present TCR beta chain was sequenced within a study of T cell repertoires in urothelial bladder cancer (dated by TCRdb to between 2017 and 2020). For context, the study as a whole: Clinical stages of the roughly twelve resected lesions were three cT0, three cTa, three cT1 and three cT2 or greater. Some 12 resected bladder lesions, made up of urothelial carcinoma (UC+) and benign (UC-) specimens, were studied. Eleven to twelve patients with bladder lesions undergoing transurethral resection were identified prospectively. TCR repertoire clonality in bladder tumors was compared with TCR repertoire clonality in benign bladder inflammation. What the authors observed across the whole study: Fewer T cells were found in urothelial carcinoma specimens than in benign specimens, with medians of 5,569 and 25,872, respectively. A single T-cell clone reached up to about 17% of infiltrating lymphocytes in carcinoma specimens, compared with 2% to 2.5% in benign specimens. The median percentage of tumor infiltrating lymphocytes was 1.5% to 2% in carcinoma specimens and about 13% in benign specimens.

Remarks on this clone: The antigen it binds to is not known. No clone much larger than this one lies a single base away; base qualities are absent.

The immunoSEQ assay was used to sequence the CDR3 region of the TCR beta chain. Per the authors' processing: For each specimen, T-cell fraction, clonal dominance and maximum TCR clone frequency were calculated. The clones in this table, taken by TCRdb from immuneACCESS, are in-frame only. Not every clone is retained; where verified, under half of the shortfall comes from an unresolved V gene, and the cause of the rest is unknown. That table gives V, J and clone size, and the DNA gave D and trimming. This sample comprises some 8,600 clones, roughly 63% of them detected only once. The ten largest account for 25% to 40% of the sample. Inclusive of the bounding cysteine and phenylalanine, the CDR3 is 14 residues long. Only the CDR3 portion is preserved as DNA: 42 bases, with reading frame beginning at the first base. For this chain, trimming is 3 bases at the V end and 0 bases at the J end, and the number of junction bases without a gene match is 2. The germline V gene gives CDR1 as SGHTA and CDR2 as FQGNSA.

At transurethral resection, specimens of the bladder lesions were collected and then stored at -80C. From bladder specimens obtained at transurethral resection, DNA was extracted. This TCR was recovered from a human donor with urothelial carcinoma. The chain couples TRBV7-2 to TRBJ2-7, and 7 bases in between align with TRBD2. The sequenced material came from tumor-infiltrating cells from bladder cancer. In nucleotides, the sequence is TGTGCCAGCAGCTTTTCTAGCGGCTCCTACGAGCAGTACTTC. This translates into CASSFSSGSYEQYF.